Shown below are 12 T cell receptor beta chains from a single sample sequenced in a study of T cells after posttransplantation cyclophosphamide. Busulfan-fludarabine conditioning, marrow transplant, and cyclophosphamide on days +3 and +4 were administered. This table comes from immunoSEQ multiplex PCR, and its TCRdb copy is limited to in-frame clones, with some not included. The repertoire yields approximately 6,200 clones, none seen only once; the top ten contain around 5%. The starting material was PBMCs, obtained after an allogeneic stem cell transplant with post-transplant cyclophosphamide. These receptors were collected from a male patient aged 30 to 40 who received an allogeneic stem cell transplant from an unrelated donor, was CMV-positive, and had acute and chronic GVHD. Some T cells may be transferred from the graft donor.

This clone was seen many times. V gene TRBV4-1 combines with J gene TRBJ2-7; 8 nucleotides match TRBD2. The length of the CDR3 is 15 residues. Germline V CDR1 and CDR2: MGHRA, YSYEKL. With V trimmed by 0 bases and J by 3 bases, 4 bases remained unmatched. Written as DNA, the CDR3 is TGCGCCAGCAGCCAAGAGGCCAGCGGGAGCTACGAGCAGTACTTC. This codes for CASSQEASGSYEQYF.

This clone was recorded many times. The chain couples TRBV5-4 to TRBJ1-2, with 9 bases lining up with TRBD1. Germline V gene lookup returns CDR1 SGHNT and CDR2 YYREEE (reference sequence). Trimming at V came to 3 bases and at J to 5 bases, leaving 8 bases not matched to a gene. CDR3 size: 15 residues. CDR3 bases: TGTGCCAGCAGCTCCGAAGTCGGGACAGGGTATGGCTACACCTTC. This gives the protein CASSSEVGTGYGYTF.

This clone has ten or more counts. This chain joins TRBV7-9 and TRBJ2-7, with a possible D match to TRBD1 (5 bases). The CDR3 sequence is 15 residues long. Germline V gene lookup returns CDR1 SEHNR and CDR2 FQNEAQ (reference sequence). Trimming pared 5 bases from V and 2 bases from J, leaving 16 bases between. The CDR3 DNA reads as TGTGCCAGCAGCATTGGAGCCGACAGAACCTACGAGCAGTACTTC. This sequence encodes CASSIGADRTYEQYF.

This clone was found many times. CDR3 sequence: CASDLDRGLNQPQHF. CDR3 nucleotides: TGTGCTAGTGACCTCGACAGGGGGCTCAATCAGCCCCAGCATTTT. The rearrangement uses TRBV12-5 and TRBJ1-5; 10 nucleotides align to TRBD1. This CDR3 region has 15 residues. With 7 bases clipped from V and 3 bases from J, the junction kept 6 bases outside the gene matches. Germline assignment: CDR1 LGHNT and CDR2 FRNRAP.

The chain combines TRBV9 with TRBJ2-5; 10 bases are a match to TRBD1. The closer fit of TRBJ2-7 to the DNA end suggests the J call may be wrong. The CDR3 spans 16 residues. The germline V gene has CDR1 SGDLS and CDR2 YYNGEE. The CDR3 nucleotides are TGTGCCAGCAGTTCCAACCCCCGGACAGGGGGATACGAGCAGTACTTC. This codes for CASSSNPRTGGYEQYF.

This clone was seen repeatedly, ten times or more. The chain has TRBV19 and TRBJ2-7; 10 nucleotides match TRBD1. V lost 6 bases and J lost 0; bases outside the gene matches: 11. CDR3 length: 17 residues. Per the germline V gene, CDR1 is LNHDA and CDR2 is SQIVND (reference sequence). The CDR3 nucleotides read TGTGCCAGTAGCCAAAATCCGGGACAGGGGATCTCCTACGAGCAGTACTTC. Translation: CASSQNPGQGISYEQYF.

This clone appeared many times. The gene calls are TRBV6-1 and TRBJ2-3; a possible D gene is TRBD2 (7 bases). CDR3 length: 15 amino acids. CDR1 is MNHNS and CDR2 is SASEGT in the germline V gene. Trimming left V 7 bases short and J 0 bases short, with 14 bases between. The CDR3 DNA reads as TGTGCCAGCATATATTGGGGGGGCAGCACAGATACGCAGTATTTT. Encoded protein: CASIYWGGSTDTQYF.

This clone was picked up many times. The chain links TRBV5-4 to TRBJ2-2; TRBD1 matches at 7 bases. Germline values: CDR1 SGHNT, CDR2 YYREEE (reference sequence). The J segment lost 3 bases and the V segment lost 2 bases, leaving 7 bases of the junction unmatched. The CDR3 is 16 residues long. CDR3 in DNA: TGTGCCAGCAGCTTAGAGGGGGCAAGGGACACCGGGGAGCTGTTTTTT. Its translation: CASSLEGARDTGELFF.

There are many counts of this clone. This chain connects TRBV5-6 to TRBJ2-5; D perhaps matches TRBD1 (5 bases). V was shortened by 4 bases and J by 3 bases, with 19 bases between the two germline ends. The CDR3 runs to 16 residues. Germline V gene lookup returns CDR1 SGHDT and CDR2 YYEEEE. The CDR3 coding sequence is TGTGCCAGCAGCCTTATACTGACAGACCCAAAAGAGACCCAGTACTTC. This gives the protein CASSLILTDPKETQYF.

This clone showed up many times. The chain carries TRBV27 and TRBJ1-5; 7 bases fit TRBD1. Germline CDR1 is MNHEY and CDR2 is SMNVEV (reference sequence). The V and J ends lost 6 bases and 0 bases, in that order; junction bases with no gene match: 5. The CDR3 length is 15 residues. The CDR3 nucleotides read TGTGCCAGCAGGCTGACAGGGTTTAGCAATCAGCCCCAGCATTTT. Encoded protein: CASRLTGFSNQPQHF.

At least ten counts were recorded for this clone. The CDR3 here is CSVAWAGLAYNEQFF. DNA of the CDR3: TGCAGCGTCGCCTGGGCGGGACTAGCCTACAATGAGCAGTTCTTC. The chain carries TRBV29-1 and TRBJ2-1, with 8 nucleotides matching TRBD2. The CDR3 contains 15 residues. The V gene's germline CDR1 is SQVTM and CDR2 ANQGSEA. Trimming cost V 6 bases and J 2 bases; bases outside gene matches: 9.

This clone was observed at least ten times. The chain carries TRBV5-5 and TRBJ2-5, with TRBD2 identical over 9 bases. Germline values: CDR1 SGHKS, CDR2 YYEKEE (reference sequence). With 4 bases clipped from V and 2 bases from J, the junction kept 3 bases outside the gene matches. There are 14 residues in the CDR3. CDR3 in DNA: TGTGCCAGCAGCCCTAGCGGGGCGCAAGAGACCCAGTACTTC. This encodes CASSPSGAQETQYF.